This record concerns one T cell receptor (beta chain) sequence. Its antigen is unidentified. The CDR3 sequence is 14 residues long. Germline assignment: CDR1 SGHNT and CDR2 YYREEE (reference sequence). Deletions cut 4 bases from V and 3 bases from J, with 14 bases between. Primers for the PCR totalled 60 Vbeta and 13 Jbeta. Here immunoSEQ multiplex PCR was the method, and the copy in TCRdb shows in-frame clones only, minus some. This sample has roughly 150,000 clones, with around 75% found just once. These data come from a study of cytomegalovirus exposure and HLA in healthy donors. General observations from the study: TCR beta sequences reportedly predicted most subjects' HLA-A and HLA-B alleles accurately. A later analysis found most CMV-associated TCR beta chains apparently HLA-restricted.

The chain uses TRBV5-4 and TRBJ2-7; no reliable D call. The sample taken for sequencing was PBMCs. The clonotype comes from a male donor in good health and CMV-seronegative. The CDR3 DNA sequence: TGTGCCAGCAGCCCAACCGGGTCCTACTACGAGCAGTACTTC. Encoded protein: CASSPTGSYYEQYF.